This passage covers 5 T cell receptor beta chains from one sample sequenced in a study of cytomegalovirus exposure and HLA in healthy donors. This table comes from immunoSEQ multiplex PCR, and its TCRdb copy is limited to in-frame clones, with some not included. The sample shows 150,000 to 200,000 clones, around 90% of them seen only once. The sequenced sample was PBMCs. These receptors were collected from a young woman in good health and CMV-seropositive.

This chain joins TRBV19 and TRBJ2-2, with TRBD1 as a possible D gene (6 bases). This CDR3 is built from 15 residues. The germline V and J ends were trimmed by 6 bases and 1 base, with 12 bases remaining between them. Looked up from germline, CDR1 is LNHDA and CDR2 is SQIVND (reference sequence). The CDR3 reads CASRDGTLNTGELFF. CDR3 sequence (DNA): TGTGCCAGTAGGGATGGGACATTGAACACCGGGGAGCTGTTTTTT.

V gene TRBV7-3 combines with J gene TRBJ2-5; D is perhaps TRBD1 (5 bases). The CDR3 sequence is 13 residues long. Trimming removed 4 bases at V and 10 bases at J, with 16 bases between. The germline V gene has CDR1 SGHTA and CDR2 FQGTGA. CDR3 DNA sequence: TGTGCCAGCAGCTCCGACTCGGTAGGGGACCAGTACTTC. Its protein is CASSSDSVGDQYF.

The chain carries TRBV7-6 and TRBJ1-3, with 8 bases fitting TRBD1. The CDR3 runs 15 residues. CDR1 and CDR2 (germline): SGHVS, FNYEAQ. With 5 bases clipped from V and 4 bases from J, the junction kept 7 bases outside the gene matches. The CDR3 here is CASSDAGGAGNTIYF. CDR3 DNA sequence: TGTGCCAGCAGCGACGCAGGGGGCGCGGGAAACACCATATATTTT.

The chain couples TRBV7-2 to TRBJ2-3, with 7 positions matching TRBD2. The germline CDR1 and CDR2 sequences are SGHTA and FQGNSA. Unmatched junction bases numbered 6, after V lost 2 bases and J lost 4 bases. This CDR3 is 15 amino acids long. CDR3 bases: TGTGCCAGCAGCTTACTCGGCGGGAGTTCAGATACGCAGTATTTT. Its protein is CASSLLGGSSDTQYF.

This rearrangement joins TRBV5-6 to TRBJ2-7; possibly TRBD2 for D (6 bases). Germline CDR1 reads SGHDT; CDR2 reads YYEEEE. The CDR3 extends over 15 amino acids. V lost 0 bases, J lost 6 bases, and 16 bases lay in between. The CDR3 nucleotides read TGTGCCAGCAGCTTGGAGGCGGGGATCCTCCTCGAGCAGTACTTC. It yields the protein CASSLEAGILLEQYF. The variable domain in full, with the rest retrieved from reference TRBV5-6 and TRBJ2-7, is DAGVTQSPTHLIKTRGQQVTLRCSPKSGHDTVSWYQQALGQGPQFIFQYYEEEERQRGNFPDRFSGHQFPNYSSELNVNALLLGDSALYLCASSLEAGILLEQYFGPGTRLTVT.